This TCR beta chain appears in the sequencing data of a study of Graves' ophthalmopathy and Graves' hyperthyroidism (dated by TCRdb to 2017 to 2018). About the full investigation: Peripheral blood was collected at initial diagnosis, prior to any treatment. Once sampling was done, hyperthyroidism patients were given methimazole at a starting dose of 30 mg daily, while ophthalmopathy patients were given high-dose intravenous methylprednisolone. To explore V-J signatures distinguishing ophthalmopathy from hyperthyroidism, a discovery set of about a hundred patients (43 ophthalmopathy, roughly 56 stable hyperthyroidism) was enrolled. An independent validation cohort comprised 18 hyperthyroidism patients and 15 to 17 patients who later progressed from hyperthyroidism to ophthalmopathy. In six or seven hyperthyroidism patients, the T-cell repertoires found in thyroid tissue were compared with those found in blood. In total, approximately 130 blood samples were TCR-sequenced: fewer than 50 ophthalmopathy, roughly 80 hyperthyroidism and some 17 hyperthyroidism-to-ophthalmopathy patients. TCR beta repertoire signatures were used to distinguish Graves' ophthalmopathy from Graves' hyperthyroidism and to predict progression to ophthalmopathy. The study at large found these results: Sample size was not predetermined statistically, and investigators were not blinded to group allocation. The 13-signature model separated ophthalmopathy from stable hyperthyroidism with roughly 90% sensitivity and about 81% specificity in cross-validation, and 80%/75% in the test set. In validation, the model predicted ophthalmopathy progression with about 71% sensitivity and 72.22% specificity; roughly eleven predicted patients were CT-confirmed with GO in a median of approximately six months. Most of the expanded thyroid clonotypes with a frequency above 0.001 were also detected in blood, and it was suggested that the thyroid immune response may be reflected by blood repertoires.

Notes on this clonotype: What antigen it recognizes has not been identified. The record has no base qualities; no much larger clone is one base away.

From its cysteine to its phenylalanine, the CDR3 spans 15 amino acids. Only the CDR3 portion is preserved as DNA: 45 bases, with reading frame beginning at the first base. Germline trimming amounts to 8 bases on V and 3 bases on J, with 13 as the count of junction bases outside the gene matches. For CDR1 and CDR2, the germline V gene lists SGHDN and FVKESK. For repertoire sequencing, TCR beta CDR3 regions were amplified from RNA transcripts. The first round was an RT-PCR using HTBI primers with the Qiagen OneStep RT-PCR kit, and this first round was followed by a second-round multiplex PCR, then size selection and purification. Libraries were sequenced on an Illumina HiSeq2000 using paired-end 100 bp reads. In the paper's pipeline: SOAPnuke was used to process the reads, removing any read that contained adapters or uncalled bases, had a mean Phred below 15, or lacked an exact match to the constant primer or identifier. High-quality paired reads were merged with COPE v1.2.5. Unique nucleotide sequences were defined as clonotypes and aligned to IMGT TRB V, D and J references using MiTCR v1.1. The analysis was limited to V-J combinations with a frequency above 0.0001, which together covered approximately 99% of the repertoires. A TCR clonal expansion and chaos score per V-J combination was defined as the ratio of F50 clonal expansion to chaos observed in the TCRdist matrix. Welch's t-statistics and random forest were used to narrow the features down to 10 to 15 V-J combinations, which were then fed into a naive Bayes classifier. The Morisita-Horn index was used to measure how similar the thyroid and blood repertoires were. The raw public data were reprocessed by TCRdb itself: fastp quality trimming at Q25, MiXCR clonotype calling, in-frame beta chains only. CDR3 protein duplicates are merged, each entry listing the most common genes and DNA. The V and J calls were not made by the authors but by TCRdb's processing. The sample data list 650,000 to 800,000 distinct CDR3 sequences, and about two fifths of these were observed just once. More than 2.5% of the sample comes from the top ten.

Ophthalmopathy patients were characterized by moderately to severely active disease, a Clinical Activity Score of at least 3, a NOSPECS grade of at least 4, and a disease duration under 3 months. Patients with other autoimmune diseases, uncontrolled infections, pregnancy or lactation were excluded from the study. Diagnosis was based on clinical symptoms, serum thyroxine, TRAb, thyroid ultrasound and orbital computed tomography. Ficoll-Paque density gradient centrifugation was used to isolate PBMCs from around 10 ml of fresh peripheral blood. Total RNA was extracted using Trizol reagent, and RNA quality was checked on an Agilent 2100 Bioanalyzer.

Material: peripheral blood. This chain joins TRBV14 to TRBJ2-7, with TRBD1 identical over 7 junction bases. The clonotype originates from an adult man with Graves' ophthalmopathy. The DNA is as follows: TGTGCCAGCTCACCACCGGGGACAGAGTACTACGAGCAGTACTTC. Its protein product is CASSPPGTEYYEQYF.